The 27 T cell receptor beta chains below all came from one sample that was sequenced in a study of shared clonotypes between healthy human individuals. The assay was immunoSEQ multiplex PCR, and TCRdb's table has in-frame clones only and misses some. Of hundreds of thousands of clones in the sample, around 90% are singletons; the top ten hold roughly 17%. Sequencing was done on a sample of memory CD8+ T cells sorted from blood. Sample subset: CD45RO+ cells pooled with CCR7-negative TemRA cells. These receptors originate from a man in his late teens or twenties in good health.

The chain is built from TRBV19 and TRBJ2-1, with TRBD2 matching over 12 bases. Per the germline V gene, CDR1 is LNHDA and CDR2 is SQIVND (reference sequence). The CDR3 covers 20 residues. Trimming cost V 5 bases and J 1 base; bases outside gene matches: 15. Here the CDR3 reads CASSPPMGLAGGPSYNEQFF. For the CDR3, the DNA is TGTGCCAGTAGTCCCCCAATGGGCCTAGCGGGAGGGCCTTCCTACAATGAGCAGTTCTTC.

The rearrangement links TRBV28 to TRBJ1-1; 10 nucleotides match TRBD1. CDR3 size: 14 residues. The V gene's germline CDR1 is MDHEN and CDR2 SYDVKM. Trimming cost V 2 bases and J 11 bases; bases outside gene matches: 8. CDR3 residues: CASSLRQGALRAFF. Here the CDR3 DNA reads TGTGCCAGCAGTTTAAGACAGGGGGCCCTACGGGCTTTCTTT. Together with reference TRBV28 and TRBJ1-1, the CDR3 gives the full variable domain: DVKVTQSSRYLVKRTGEKVFLECVQDMDHENMFWYRQDPGLGLRLIYFSYDVKMKEKGDIPEGYSVSREKKERFSLILESASTNQTSMYLCASSLRQGALRAFFGQGTRLTVV.

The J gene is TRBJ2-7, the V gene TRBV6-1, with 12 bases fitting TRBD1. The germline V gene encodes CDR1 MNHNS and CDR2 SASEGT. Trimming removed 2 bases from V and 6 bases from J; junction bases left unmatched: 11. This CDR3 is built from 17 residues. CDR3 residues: CASSERGPWDRGLEQYF. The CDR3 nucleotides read TGTGCCAGCAGTGAAAGGGGGCCCTGGGACAGGGGGCTCGAGCAGTACTTC.

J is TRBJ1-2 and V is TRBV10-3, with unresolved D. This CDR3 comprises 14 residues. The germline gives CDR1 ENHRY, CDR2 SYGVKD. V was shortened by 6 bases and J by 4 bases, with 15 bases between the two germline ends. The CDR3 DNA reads TGTGCCATCAGAGATTTCGGACGGTCCTATGGCTACACCTTC. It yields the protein CAIRDFGRSYGYTF.

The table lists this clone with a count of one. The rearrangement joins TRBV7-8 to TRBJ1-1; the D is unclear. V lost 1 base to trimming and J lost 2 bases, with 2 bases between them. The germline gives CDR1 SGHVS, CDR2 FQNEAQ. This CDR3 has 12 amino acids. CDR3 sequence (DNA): TGTGCCAGCAGCTTAGTAAACACTGAAGCTTTCTTT. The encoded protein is CASSLVNTEAFF.

CDR3 nucleotides: TGCAGCGGGATTAGGGCCCTAGCGGGAGGGCCCACAGATACGCAGTATTTT. It translates to CSGIRALAGGPTDTQYF. The chain couples TRBV29-1 to TRBJ2-3; 12 positions match TRBD2. CDR3 length: 17 amino acids. The ends lost 7 bases at V and 2 bases at J; junction bases unmatched: 13. CDR1 is SQVTM, CDR2 ANQGSEA, per germline.

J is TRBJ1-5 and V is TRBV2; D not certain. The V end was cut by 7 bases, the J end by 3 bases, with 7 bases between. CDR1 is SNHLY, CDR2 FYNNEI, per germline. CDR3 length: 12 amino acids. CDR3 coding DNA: TGTGCCAGCAACCTATTCAATCAGCCCCAGCATTTT. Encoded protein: CASNLFNQPQHF. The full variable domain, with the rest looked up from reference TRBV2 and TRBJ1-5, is EPEVTQTPSHQVTQMGQEVILRCVPISNHLYFYWYRQILGQKVEFLVSFYNNEISEKSEIFDDQFSVERPDGSNFTLKIRSTKLEDSAMYFCASNLFNQPQHFGDGTRLSIL.

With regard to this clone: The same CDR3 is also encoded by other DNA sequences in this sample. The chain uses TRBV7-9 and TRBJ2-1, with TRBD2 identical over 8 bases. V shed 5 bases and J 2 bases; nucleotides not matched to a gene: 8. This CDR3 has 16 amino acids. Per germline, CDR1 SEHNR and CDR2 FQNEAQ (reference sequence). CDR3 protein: CASSPRSSGTYNEQFF. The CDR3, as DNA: TGTGCCAGCAGCCCCCGGAGTAGCGGGACCTACAATGAGCAGTTCTTC.

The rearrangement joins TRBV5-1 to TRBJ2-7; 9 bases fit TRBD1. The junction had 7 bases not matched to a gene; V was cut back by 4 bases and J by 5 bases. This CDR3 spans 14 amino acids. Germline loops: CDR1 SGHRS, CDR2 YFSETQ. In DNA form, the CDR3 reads TGCGCCAGCAGCGCCTGGACAGGGGAGGACGAGCAGTACTTC. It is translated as CASSAWTGEDEQYF.

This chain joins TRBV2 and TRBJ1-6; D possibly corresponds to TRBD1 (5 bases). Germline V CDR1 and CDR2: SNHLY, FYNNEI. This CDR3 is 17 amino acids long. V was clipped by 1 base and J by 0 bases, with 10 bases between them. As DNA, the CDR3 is TGTGCCAGCAGTGAAGGTCCAGGGAGCTCCTATAATTCACCCCTCCACTTT. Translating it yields CASSEGPGSSYNSPLHF.

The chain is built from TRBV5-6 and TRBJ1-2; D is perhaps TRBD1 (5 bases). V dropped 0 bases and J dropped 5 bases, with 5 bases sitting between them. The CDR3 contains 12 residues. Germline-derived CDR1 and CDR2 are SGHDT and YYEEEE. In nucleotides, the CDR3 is TGTGCCAGCAGCTTGGAGGGGTATGGCTACACCTTC. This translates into CASSLEGYGYTF.

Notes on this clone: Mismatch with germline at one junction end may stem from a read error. This chain's CDR3 is CASSRSGSSYNEQFF. For the CDR3, the DNA is TGTGCTAGCAGCCGTAGCGGGAGCTCCTACAATGAGCAGTTCTTC. The genes are TRBV7-7 and TRBJ2-1, with 9 bases lining up with TRBD2. Germline-derived CDR1 and CDR2 are SSHAT and FNYEAQ (reference sequence). The CDR3 has 15 residues. Filled out from reference TRBV7-7 and TRBJ2-1, the complete variable domain reads GAGVSQSPRYKVTKRGQDVTLRCDPISSHATLYWYQQALGQGPEFLTYFNYEAQPDKSGLPSDRFSAERPEGSISTLTIQRTEQRDSAMYRCASSRSGSSYNEQFFGPGTRLTVL.

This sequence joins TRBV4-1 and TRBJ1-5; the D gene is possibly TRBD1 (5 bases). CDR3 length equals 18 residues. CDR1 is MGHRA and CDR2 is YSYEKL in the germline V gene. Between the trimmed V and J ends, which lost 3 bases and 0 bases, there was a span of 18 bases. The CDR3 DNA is TGCGCCAGCAGCCATAACCCACCGGACACGAATAGCAATCAGCCCCAGCATTTT. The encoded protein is CASSHNPPDTNSNQPQHF.

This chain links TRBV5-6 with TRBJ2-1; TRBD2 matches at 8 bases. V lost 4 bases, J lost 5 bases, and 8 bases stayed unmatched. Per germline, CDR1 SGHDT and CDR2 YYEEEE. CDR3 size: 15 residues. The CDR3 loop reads CASSAGLGHNNEQFF. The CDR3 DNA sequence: TGTGCCAGCAGCGCGGGACTAGGACATAACAATGAGCAGTTCTTC.

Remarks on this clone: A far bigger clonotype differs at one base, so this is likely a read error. CDR3 nucleotides: TGCAGCGTTGGGACAGGGGGCACTAATAAAAAACTGTTTTTT. It yields the protein CSVGTGGTNKKLFF. The V call is TRBV29-1, the J call TRBJ1-4; the match to TRBD1 covers 11 bases. The CDR3 loop spans 14 amino acids. Germline V gene sequence: CDR1 SQVTM, CDR2 ANQGSEA.

As DNA, the CDR3 is TGTGCCAGCAGCCCCCCGGACAGGGATACTGGAAACACCATATATTTT. Its translation: CASSPPDRDTGNTIYF. This chain joins TRBV28 and TRBJ1-3; the match to TRBD1 covers 8 bases. The germline gives CDR1 MDHEN, CDR2 SYDVKM. V gave up 6 bases and J gave up 2 bases; unmatched junction bases: 9. The CDR3 has 16 residues.

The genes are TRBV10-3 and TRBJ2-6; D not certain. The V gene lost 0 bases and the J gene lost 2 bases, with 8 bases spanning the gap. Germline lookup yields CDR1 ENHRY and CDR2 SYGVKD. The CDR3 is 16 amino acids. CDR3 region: CAISESGGTGANVLTF. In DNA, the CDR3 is TGTGCCATCAGTGAGTCGGGTGGAACTGGGGCCAACGTCCTGACTTTC.

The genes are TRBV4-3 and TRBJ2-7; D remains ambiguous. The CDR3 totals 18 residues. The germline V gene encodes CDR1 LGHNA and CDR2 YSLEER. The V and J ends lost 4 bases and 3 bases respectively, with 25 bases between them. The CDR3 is CASSPEVLQSGPNYEQYF. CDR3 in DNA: TGCGCCAGCAGCCCGGAAGTCCTACAGTCCGGGCCCAACTACGAGCAGTACTTC.

The CDR3 DNA reads TGTGCCAGCGGCCGCCTGGAGGAAGCCGAGCAGTACTTC. Protein sequence: CASGRLEEAEQYF. The J gene is TRBJ2-7, the V gene TRBV18; tentative D call: TRBD2 (5 bases). The CDR3 is made up of 13 amino acids. In germline, CDR1 is KGHSH, CDR2 LQKENI. Trimming took off 8 bases at V and 6 bases at J, with 17 bases between the two ends.

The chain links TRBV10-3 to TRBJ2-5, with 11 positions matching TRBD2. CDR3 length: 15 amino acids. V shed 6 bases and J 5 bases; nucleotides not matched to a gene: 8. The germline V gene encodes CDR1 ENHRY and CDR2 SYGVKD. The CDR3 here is CAISNSGRAEETQYF. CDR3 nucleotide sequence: TGTGCCATCAGCAATAGCGGGAGGGCCGAGGAGACCCAGTACTTC.

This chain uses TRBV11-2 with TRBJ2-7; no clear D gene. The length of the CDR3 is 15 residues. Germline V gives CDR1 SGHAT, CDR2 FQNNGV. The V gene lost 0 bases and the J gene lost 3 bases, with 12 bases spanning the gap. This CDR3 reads CASSLEKQWGYEQYF. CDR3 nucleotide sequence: TGTGCCAGCAGCTTAGAGAAACAGTGGGGCTACGAGCAGTACTTC.

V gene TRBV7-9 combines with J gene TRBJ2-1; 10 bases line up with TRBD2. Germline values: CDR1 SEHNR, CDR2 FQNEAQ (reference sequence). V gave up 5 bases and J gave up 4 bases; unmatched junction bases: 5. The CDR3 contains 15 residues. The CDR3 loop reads CASSLTSGDYNEQFF. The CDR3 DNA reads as TGTGCCAGCAGCCTCACTAGCGGGGATTACAATGAGCAGTTCTTC.

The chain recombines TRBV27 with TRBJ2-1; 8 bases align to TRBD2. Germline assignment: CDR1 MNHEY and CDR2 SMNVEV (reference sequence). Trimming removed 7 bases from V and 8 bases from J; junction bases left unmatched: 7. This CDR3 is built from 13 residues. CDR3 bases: TGTGCCAGCACCGGGACTAGTTACGATGAGCAGTTCTTC. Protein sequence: CASTGTSYDEQFF.

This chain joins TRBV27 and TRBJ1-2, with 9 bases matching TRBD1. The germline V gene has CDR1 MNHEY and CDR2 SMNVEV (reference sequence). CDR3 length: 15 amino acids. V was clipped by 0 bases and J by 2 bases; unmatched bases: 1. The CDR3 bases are TGTGCCAGCAGTTTATCACAGGGGGCGAACTATGGCTACACCTTC. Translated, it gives CASSLSQGANYGYTF.

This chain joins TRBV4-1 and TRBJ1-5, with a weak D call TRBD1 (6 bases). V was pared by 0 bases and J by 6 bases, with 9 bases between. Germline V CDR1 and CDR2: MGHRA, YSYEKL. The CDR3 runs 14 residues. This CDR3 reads CASSQDRGAQPQHF. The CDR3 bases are TGCGCCAGCAGCCAAGATAGGGGGGCTCAGCCCCAGCATTTT.

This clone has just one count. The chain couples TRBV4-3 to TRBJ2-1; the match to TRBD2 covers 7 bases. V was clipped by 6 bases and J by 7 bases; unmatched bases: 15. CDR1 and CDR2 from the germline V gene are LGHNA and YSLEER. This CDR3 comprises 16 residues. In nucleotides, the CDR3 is TGCGCCAGCAGTCAGAGCCTGGCGGGAGTCGAAAATGAGCAGTTCTTC. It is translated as CASSQSLAGVENEQFF.

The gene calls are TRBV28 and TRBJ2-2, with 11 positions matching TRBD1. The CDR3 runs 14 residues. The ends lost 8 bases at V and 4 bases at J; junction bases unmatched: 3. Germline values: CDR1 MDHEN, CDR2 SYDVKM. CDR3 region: CASSGTGGTGELFF. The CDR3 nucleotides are TGTGCCAGCTCCGGGACAGGGGGCACCGGGGAGCTGTTTTTT.